This T cell receptor (beta chain) was captured by sequencing in a study of cytomegalovirus exposure and HLA in healthy donors. Study-wide points: It was assumed in the presence/absence analyses that sequencing depth was roughly uniform across donors. The dataset shows that most TCR sequences were rare, while some public TCRs occurred in many donors.

On this clone: No antigen is known for it. The same CDR3 also results from other DNA sequences found in this sample.

With 5 bases removed from V and 1 base from J, the gap between germline ends came to 9 bases. The CDR3 covers 14 residues. Germline V gene lookup returns CDR1 LNHDA and CDR2 SQIVND (reference sequence). In the PCR, 60 Vbeta and 13 Jbeta primers were used. TCRdb's table, derived via immunoSEQ multiplex PCR, lists solely in-frame clones and lacks some. Among around 200,000 clones listed, less than 90% were seen once. V and J are TRBV19 and TRBJ1-3; D might be TRBD1 (5 bases). This receptor was taken from a man aged 50-60 years in good health and CMV-seronegative. Sequenced: PBMCs. The chain's CDR3 is CASSDSHSGNTIYF. The CDR3 DNA sequence: TGTGCCAGTAGTGACAGTCATTCTGGAAACACCATATATTTT.